Shown below are 12 T cell receptor beta chains from a single sample sequenced in a study of early T cells in non-severe SARS-CoV-2 infection. One entry per CDR3 protein results from TCRdb running MiXCR on the 5' RACE reads. This table holds approximately 64,000 distinct CDR3 sequences, 20% to 25% found once. The material was whole blood, obtained at baseline. These receptors came from an adult who was a healthcare worker with PCR-confirmed SARS-CoV-2 infection or an uninfected control (not recorded which).

This clonotype was recorded many times. The V and J genes are TRBV7-9 and TRBJ1-1; D uncertain. The ends were cut back, 5 bases at V and 1 base at J, with 8 bases in the middle. This CDR3 comprises 13 residues. Germline V gene data show CDR1 as SEHNR and CDR2 as FQNEAQ (reference sequence). In DNA form, the CDR3 reads TGTGCCAGCAGCCTGGAGCGGAACACTGAAGCTTTCTTT. As protein: CASSLERNTEAFF.

The chain has TRBV12-3 or TRBV12-4 and TRBJ2-1, with unresolved D. This CDR3 has 12 residues. Trimming left V 4 bases short and J 5 bases short, with 6 bases between. The CDR3 coding sequence is TGTGCCAGCAGTTATGTCAACAATGAGCAGTTCTTC. This gives the protein CASSYVNNEQFF.

The chain couples TRBV11-2 to TRBJ2-5; TRBD1 or TRBD2 may be the D gene (6 bases each). CDR1 is SGHAT and CDR2 is FQNNGV in the germline V gene. V was trimmed by 1 base and J by 5 bases, leaving 11 bases between them. This CDR3 has 14 amino acids. The CDR3 reads CASSLGGALETQYF. The CDR3, as DNA: TGTGCCAGCAGCTTAGGGGGGGCGCTTGAGACCCAGTACTTC.

The CDR3 DNA follows: TGTGCCAGCAGTTTCGGGTTGTTGAACGAGCAGTACTTC. Translating gives CASSFGLLNEQYF. The J gene is TRBJ2-7, the V gene TRBV12-3 or TRBV12-4; no firm D call. The CDR3 length is 13 residues. The germline V and J ends were trimmed by 3 bases and 5 bases, with 11 bases remaining between them.

This clonotype has a handful of counts. The chain recombines TRBV4-1 with TRBJ1-1; D is ambiguous. CDR1 and CDR2 (germline): MGHRA, YSYEKL. Between the trimmed V and J ends, which lost 1 base and 0 bases, there was a span of 9 bases. There are 15 residues in the CDR3. The CDR3 bases are TGCGCCAGCAGCCAAGGGGTTGATTTGAACACTGAAGCTTTCTTT. The encoded protein is CASSQGVDLNTEAFF.

J is TRBJ2-2 and V is TRBV2; D is uncertain. CDR1 SNHLY and CDR2 FYNNEI come from the germline V gene. The V and J ends lost 6 bases and 4 bases respectively, with 9 bases between them. The length of the CDR3 is 13 residues. The chain's CDR3 is CASRPKATGELFF. CDR3 DNA sequence: TGTGCCAGCAGACCGAAAGCCACCGGGGAGCTGTTTTTT.

J is TRBJ1-5 and V is TRBV19; D is undetermined. Looked up from germline, CDR1 is LNHDA and CDR2 is SQIVND (reference sequence). This CDR3 spans 16 amino acids. Trimming left V 0 bases short and J 4 bases short, with 13 bases between. CDR3 protein: CASSIDRKRVNQPQHF. As DNA, the CDR3 is TGTGCCAGTAGTATAGATCGGAAGAGGGTAAATCAGCCCCAGCATTTT.

V and J are TRBV5-1 and TRBJ1-6; the D is unclear. V lost 3 bases and J lost 3, with 10 bases in between. The CDR3 is made up of 15 amino acids. Germline CDR1 reads SGHRS; CDR2 reads YFSETQ. The CDR3 region is CASSSSGSYNSPLHF. The DNA of the CDR3 is TGCGCCAGCAGCTCCTCGGGGAGCTATAATTCACCCCTCCACTTT.

This clonotype showed up many times. The CDR3: CASSRDTNQPQHF. CDR3 nucleotides: TGTGCCAGCAGCCGGGACACAAATCAGCCCCAGCATTTT. The rearrangement joins TRBV5-5 to TRBJ1-5; D possibly corresponds to TRBD1 (6 bases). With 4 bases removed from V and 4 bases from J, the gap between germline ends came to 9 bases. CDR3 length: 13 amino acids. Looked up from germline, CDR1 is SGHKS and CDR2 is YYEKEE (reference sequence).

The V call is TRBV10-3, the J call TRBJ2-2; unclear D gene. V was cut by 1 base and J by 5 bases, with 5 bases left in between. This CDR3 contains 13 residues. CDR1 and CDR2 (germline): ENHRY, SYGVKD. The CDR3 DNA follows: TGTGCCATCAGTGAGTTAGATACCGGGGAGCTGTTTTTT. Amino acids: CAISELDTGELFF.

CDR3 amino acids: CSVERSENIQYF. The CDR3 DNA sequence: TGCAGCGTTGAAAGGTCGGAAAACATTCAGTACTTC. The genes are TRBV29-1 and TRBJ2-4; D is unresolved. The CDR3 extends over 12 amino acids. CDR1 SQVTM and CDR2 ANQGSEA come from the germline V gene. Trimming shortened V by 2 bases and J by 5 bases, and 7 bases separated the two germline ends.

The rearrangement links TRBV3-1 to TRBJ2-7; D not resolved. Germline V gene data show CDR1 as LGHDT and CDR2 as YNNKEL (reference sequence). CDR3 length equals 12 residues. V dropped 3 bases and J dropped 3 bases, with 6 bases sitting between them. In DNA form, the CDR3 reads TGTGCCAGCAGCCATTCAGACTACGAGCAGTACTTC. Its protein is CASSHSDYEQYF.